This TCR delta chain was sequenced during a study of gamma-delta T cells after stem cell transplantation. TCRdb reran clone calling via CATT on the RT-PCR reads. This sample carries approximately 1,500 delta-chain clones, approximately 7.5% of them seen once, and the ten largest clones take roughly 50%. This clonotype was sampled from a human donor. It is not recorded whose cells these are; they may come from a transplant donor. The sample comprised gamma-delta T cells.

The CDR3 DNA follows: TGTGCCTGTGACTCACTGGGGGAACGGGACACCGATAAACTCATCTTT. Protein: CACDSLGERDTDKLIF. This chain joins TRDV2 and TRDJ1; 9 bases align to TRDD3. The ends lost 3 bases at V and 0 bases at J; junction bases unmatched: 7. The CDR3 spans 16 residues. In germline, CDR1 is GEAIGNYY, CDR2 EKD.